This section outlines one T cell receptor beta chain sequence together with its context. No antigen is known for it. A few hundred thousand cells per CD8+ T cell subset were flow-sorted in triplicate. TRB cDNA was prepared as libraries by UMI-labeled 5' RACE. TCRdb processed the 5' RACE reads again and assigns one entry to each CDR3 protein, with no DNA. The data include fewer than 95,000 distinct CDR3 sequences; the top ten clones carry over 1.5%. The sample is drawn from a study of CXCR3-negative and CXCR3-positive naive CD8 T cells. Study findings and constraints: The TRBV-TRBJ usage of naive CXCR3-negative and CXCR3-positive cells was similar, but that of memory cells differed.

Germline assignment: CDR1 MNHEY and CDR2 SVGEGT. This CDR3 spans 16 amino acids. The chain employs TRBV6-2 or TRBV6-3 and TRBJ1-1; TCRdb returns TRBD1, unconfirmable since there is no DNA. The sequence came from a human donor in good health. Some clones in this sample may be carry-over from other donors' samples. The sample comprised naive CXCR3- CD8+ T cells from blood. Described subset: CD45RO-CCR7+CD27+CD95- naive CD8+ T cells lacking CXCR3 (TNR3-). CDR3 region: CASSYSGERMNTEAFF.